These 20 T cell receptor beta chains originate from one sample sequenced in a study of cytomegalovirus exposure and HLA in healthy donors. PCR used 60 Vbeta primers and 13 Jbeta primers. Assay: immunoSEQ multiplex PCR; the TCRdb copy retains only in-frame clones and omits some. The sample shows under 200,000 clones, about three quarters of them seen only once. Sequenced input: PBMCs. The origin of the receptors is a female donor in good health and CMV-seronegative.

This chain uses TRBV5-6 with TRBJ1-5; TRBD1 aligns across 7 bases. The V gene end was trimmed by 4 bases and the J gene end by 4 bases; junction bases not matched to a gene: 8. The germline V gene has CDR1 SGHDT and CDR2 YYEEEE. The CDR3 has 15 residues. CDR3 loop: CASSAYAGQNQPQHF. The CDR3 DNA follows: TGTGCCAGCAGCGCCTATGCGGGACAGAATCAGCCCCAGCATTTT.

V gene TRBV7-2 combines with J gene TRBJ1-2, with 7 bases that match TRBD1. CDR3 length equals 15 residues. V lost 4 bases, J lost 4 bases, and 9 bases stayed unmatched. Germline assignment: CDR1 SGHTA and CDR2 FQGNSA. DNA for the CDR3: TGTGCCAGCAGCTCTCAGGGGGGCGCGAGCTATGGCTACACCTTC. Translated: CASSSQGGASYGYTF.

This chain joins TRBV5-5 and TRBJ2-7; D is perhaps TRBD2 (6 bases). Per germline, CDR1 SGHKS and CDR2 YYEKEE (reference sequence). V gave up 4 bases and J gave up 5 bases, with 13 bases separating them. The CDR3 has 13 residues. The CDR3 spells CASSPQLAHEQYF. The CDR3 coding sequence is TGTGCCAGCAGCCCGCAACTAGCCCACGAGCAGTACTTC.

This clone was detected only a few times. The chain links TRBV12-5 to TRBJ1-2; D is unclear. Trimming took off 5 bases at V and 2 bases at J, with 15 bases between the two ends. Germline V gene lookup returns CDR1 LGHNT and CDR2 FRNRAP. CDR3 length: 15 amino acids. DNA of the CDR3: TGTGCTAGTGGTCCCCCCCTCCACACCAACTATGGCTACACCTTC. Translation gives CASGPPLHTNYGYTF. Drawing the rest from reference TRBV12-5 and TRBJ1-2, the complete variable domain is DARVTQTPRHKVTEMGQEVTMRCQPILGHNTVFWYRQTMMQGLELLAYFRNRAPLDDSGMPKDRFSAEMPDATLATLKIQPSEPRDSAVYFCASGPPLHTNYGYTFGSGTRLTVV.

The chain couples TRBV5-1 to TRBJ2-5; TRBD2 is a possible D gene (6 bases). This CDR3 has 13 residues. The V gene lost 0 bases and the J gene lost 4 bases, with 7 bases spanning the gap. The germline V gene has CDR1 SGHRS and CDR2 YFSETQ. The CDR3 loop reads CASSLGGAETQYF. The DNA of the CDR3 is TGCGCCAGCAGCTTGGGCGGGGCAGAGACCCAGTACTTC.

This clone appeared once. The chain links TRBV5-4 to TRBJ2-7; no clear D gene. In germline, CDR1 is SGHNT, CDR2 YYREEE (reference sequence). Deletions cut 3 bases from V and 3 bases from J, with 10 bases between. This CDR3 spans 13 amino acids. The CDR3, as DNA: TGTGCCAGCAGCTCAATTGCGAACTACGAGCAGTACTTC. Amino acid sequence: CASSSIANYEQYF.

V is TRBV18 and J is TRBJ2-6, with TRBD1 as a possible D gene (5 bases). V was shortened by 2 bases and J by 2 bases, with 7 bases between the two germline ends. CDR1 is KGHSH and CDR2 is LQKENI in the germline V gene. The CDR3 contains 15 residues. The CDR3, as DNA: TGTGCCAGCTCACCATCAGGGACTGGGGCCAACGTCCTGACTTTC. Translated: CASSPSGTGANVLTF.

The rearrangement links TRBV19 to TRBJ2-5; 13 bases align to TRBD2. This CDR3 comprises 18 residues. The trim removed 3 bases at V and 2 bases at J, leaving 9 bases unmatched. Germline CDR1 LNHDA, CDR2 SQIVND (reference sequence). The CDR3 spells CASSMRTSGRASQETQYF. As DNA, the CDR3 is TGTGCCAGTAGTATGAGAACTAGCGGGAGGGCCTCGCAAGAGACCCAGTACTTC.

The chain employs TRBV9 and TRBJ1-2; TRBD1 matches at 7 bases. V lost 4 bases, J lost 2 bases, and 5 bases stayed unmatched. CDR3 size: 14 residues. CDR1 and CDR2 from the germline V gene are SGDLS and YYNGEE. CDR3 DNA: TGTGCCAGCAGCCCTGGGACAGACAACTATGGCTACACCTTC. Protein sequence: CASSPGTDNYGYTF.

V and J are TRBV28 and TRBJ1-5; a possible D gene is TRBD1 (5 bases). Between the trimmed V and J ends, which lost 6 bases and 9 bases, there was a span of 9 bases. CDR1 is MDHEN and CDR2 is SYDVKM in the germline V gene. CDR3 length: 11 amino acids. CDR3 in amino acids: CASSGTRPQHF. The CDR3 nucleotides read TGTGCCAGCAGCGGGACTAGGCCCCAGCATTTT.

V usage is TRBV5-1 and J usage is TRBJ1-2; 12 bases are a match to TRBD1. Germline CDR1 and CDR2: SGHRS and YFSETQ. The junction had 10 bases not matched to a gene; V was cut back by 4 bases and J by 6 bases. This CDR3 has 16 residues. The CDR3 DNA reads TGCGCCAGCAGCCCGATCCCGGGACAGGGGGCCGATGGCTACACCTTC. Protein: CASSPIPGQGADGYTF.

The genes are TRBV7-9 and TRBJ2-1, with TRBD2 matching 8 bases. CDR1 SEHNR and CDR2 FQNEAQ come from the germline V gene (reference sequence). V dropped 7 bases and J dropped 5; count of bases not matched to a gene: 1. CDR3 length: 12 residues. The CDR3 is CASTLADNEQFF. The CDR3 DNA sequence: TGTGCCAGCACACTAGCGGACAATGAGCAGTTCTTC.

The chain combines TRBV28 with TRBJ1-1; 8 nucleotides match TRBD1. Germline CDR1 MDHEN, CDR2 SYDVKM. V lost 6 bases, J lost 2 bases, and 5 bases stayed unmatched. This CDR3 region has 14 residues. This chain's CDR3 is CASRPQGGNTEAFF. DNA for the CDR3: TGTGCCAGCAGACCACAGGGGGGAAACACTGAAGCTTTCTTT.

There are a few counts of this clone. The CDR3 region is CASSRGREGTYEQYF. The CDR3 DNA follows: TGTGCCAGCAGCCGGGGGAGGGAAGGAACCTACGAGCAGTACTTC. The rearrangement joins TRBV2 to TRBJ2-7; 7 nucleotides agree with TRBD2. CDR1 SNHLY and CDR2 FYNNEI come from the germline V gene. This CDR3 region has 15 residues. Unmatched junction bases numbered 10, after V lost 6 bases and J lost 2 bases.

The CDR3 nucleotides are TGTGCCAGCAGTCAGGGGGACGAGCAGTACTTC. Translation gives CASSQGDEQYF. The chain carries TRBV6-5 and TRBJ2-7; 7 bases are a match to TRBD1. V shed 5 bases, J shed 5 bases, and the junction held 0 bases outside the gene matches. This CDR3 spans 11 amino acids. Germline V CDR1 and CDR2: MNHEY, SVGAGI.

The chain is built from TRBV5-4 and TRBJ1-3; D is ambiguous. The CDR3 is made up of 16 amino acids. The germline CDR1 and CDR2 sequences are SGHNT and YYREEE (reference sequence). V was cut by 4 bases and J by 0 bases, with 14 bases left in between. The CDR3 DNA reads as TGTGCCAGCAGCGTTTCCCCTCTCCGCTCTGGAAACACCATATATTTT. It translates to CASSVSPLRSGNTIYF.

The chain recombines TRBV27 with TRBJ2-1; TRBD2 matches at 9 bases. The CDR3 contains 16 residues. The junction had 11 bases not matched to a gene; V was cut back by 5 bases and J by 6 bases. Per germline, CDR1 MNHEY and CDR2 SMNVEV (reference sequence). CDR3: CASSPRGGMRVNEQFF. The DNA of the CDR3 is TGTGCCAGCAGTCCGCGGGGGGGAATGCGGGTCAATGAGCAGTTCTTC.

The rearrangement links TRBV5-3 to TRBJ2-5; D perhaps matches TRBD1 (6 bases). TRBV5-3 falls under the ORF class, with uncertain function. V dropped 4 bases and J dropped 2 bases, with 15 bases sitting between them. This CDR3 spans 15 amino acids. The CDR3 DNA sequence: TGTGCCAGAAGCCAGGAGGACAGTTATCAAGAGACCCAGTACTTC. Protein sequence: CARSQEDSYQETQYF.

J is TRBJ1-2 and V is TRBV18; D is unresolved. The CDR3 totals 15 residues. Germline CDR1 and CDR2: KGHSH and LQKENI. V gave up 2 bases and J gave up 1 base, with 11 bases separating them. The CDR3: CASSPAPVINYGYTF. In DNA form, the CDR3 reads TGTGCCAGCTCACCAGCCCCGGTAATTAACTATGGCTACACCTTC. Based on the CDR3 plus reference TRBV18 and TRBJ1-2, the full variable domain is NAGVMQNPRHLVRRRGQEARLRCSPMKGHSHVYWYRQLPEEGLKFMVYLQKENIIDESGMPKERFSAEFPKEGPSILRIQQVVRGDSAAYFCASSPAPVINYGYTFGSGTRLTVV.

This rearrangement joins TRBV2 to TRBJ2-1; D gene uncertain. This CDR3 region has 18 residues. Trimming left V 6 bases short and J 4 bases short, with 25 bases between. CDR1 is SNHLY, CDR2 FYNNEI, per germline. The CDR3 spells CASSAEIGWQSLYNEQFF. The DNA for the CDR3 is TGTGCCAGCAGCGCCGAAATCGGGTGGCAGAGCCTTTACAATGAGCAGTTCTTC. Full variable domain (remainder filled in from reference TRBV2 and TRBJ2-1): EPEVTQTPSHQVTQMGQEVILRCVPISNHLYFYWYRQILGQKVEFLVSFYNNEISEKSEIFDDQFSVERPDGSNFTLKIRSTKLEDSAMYFCASSAEIGWQSLYNEQFFGPGTRLTVL.